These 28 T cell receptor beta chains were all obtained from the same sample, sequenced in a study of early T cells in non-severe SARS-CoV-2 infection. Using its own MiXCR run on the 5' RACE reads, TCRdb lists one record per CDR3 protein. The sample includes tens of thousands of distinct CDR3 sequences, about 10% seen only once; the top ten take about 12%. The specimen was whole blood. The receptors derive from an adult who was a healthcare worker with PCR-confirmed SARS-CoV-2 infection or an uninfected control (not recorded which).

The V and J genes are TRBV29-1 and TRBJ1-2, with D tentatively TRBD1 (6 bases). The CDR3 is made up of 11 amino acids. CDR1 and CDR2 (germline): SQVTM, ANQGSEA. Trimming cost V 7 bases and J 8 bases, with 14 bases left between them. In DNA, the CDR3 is TGCAGCGGTGTACAGGGTGGAGGCTACACCTTC. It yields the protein CSGVQGGGYTF. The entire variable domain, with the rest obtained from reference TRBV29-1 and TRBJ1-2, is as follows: SAVISQKPSRDICQRGTSLTIQCQVDSQVTMMFWYRQQPGQSLTLIATANQGSEATYESGFVIDKFPISRPNLTFSTLTVSNMSPEDSSIYLCSGVQGGGYTFGSGTRLTVV.

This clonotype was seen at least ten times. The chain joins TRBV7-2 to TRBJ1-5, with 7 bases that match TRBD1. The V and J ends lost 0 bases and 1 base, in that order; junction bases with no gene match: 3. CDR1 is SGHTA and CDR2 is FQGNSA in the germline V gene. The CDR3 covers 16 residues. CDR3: CASSLAKGQSNQPQHF. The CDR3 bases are TGTGCCAGCAGCTTAGCGAAGGGACAGAGCAATCAGCCCCAGCATTTT.

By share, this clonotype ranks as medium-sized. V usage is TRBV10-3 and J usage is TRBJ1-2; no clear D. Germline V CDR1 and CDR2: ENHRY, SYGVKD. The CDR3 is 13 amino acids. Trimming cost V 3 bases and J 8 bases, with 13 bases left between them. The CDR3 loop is CAISDKGMSGYTF. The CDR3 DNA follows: TGTGCCATCAGTGACAAGGGAATGAGCGGCTACACCTTC.

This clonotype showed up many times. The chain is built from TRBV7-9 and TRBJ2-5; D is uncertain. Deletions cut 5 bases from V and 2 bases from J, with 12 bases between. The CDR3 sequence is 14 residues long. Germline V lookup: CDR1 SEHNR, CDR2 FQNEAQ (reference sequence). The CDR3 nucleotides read TGTGCCAGCAGCCCAGGTGGAATTCAAGAGACCCAGTACTTC. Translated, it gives CASSPGGIQETQYF.

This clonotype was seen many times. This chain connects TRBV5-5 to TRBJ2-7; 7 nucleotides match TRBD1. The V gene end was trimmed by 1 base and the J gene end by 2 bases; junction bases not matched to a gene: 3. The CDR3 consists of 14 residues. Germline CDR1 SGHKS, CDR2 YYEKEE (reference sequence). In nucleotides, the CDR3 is TGTGCCAGCAGCTTGTGGGACAGAGCCTACGAGCAGTACTTC. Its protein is CASSLWDRAYEQYF.

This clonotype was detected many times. CDR3: CASSEQRDPYEQYF. The CDR3 DNA follows: TGTGCCAGCAGTGAACAGAGGGATCCCTACGAGCAGTACTTC. The rearrangement uses TRBV25-1 and TRBJ2-7; possibly TRBD2 for D (5 bases). Per germline, CDR1 MGHDK and CDR2 SYGVNS. This CDR3 region has 14 residues. V was shortened by 2 bases and J by 2 bases, with 10 bases between the two germline ends.

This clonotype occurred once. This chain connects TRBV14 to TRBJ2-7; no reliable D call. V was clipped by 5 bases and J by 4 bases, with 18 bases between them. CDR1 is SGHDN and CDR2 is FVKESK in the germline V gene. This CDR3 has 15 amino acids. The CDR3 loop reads CASSSYGRGDYEQYF. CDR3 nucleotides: TGTGCCAGCAGCAGCTACGGACGAGGCGATTACGAGCAGTACTTC.

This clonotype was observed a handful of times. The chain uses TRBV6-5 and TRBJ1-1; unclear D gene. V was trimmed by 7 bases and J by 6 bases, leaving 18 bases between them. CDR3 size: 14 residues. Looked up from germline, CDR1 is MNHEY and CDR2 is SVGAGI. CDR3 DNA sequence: TGTGCCAGCATCTCCCCGAAGGTTTCCTCTGAAGCTTTCTTT. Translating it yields CASISPKVSSEAFF.

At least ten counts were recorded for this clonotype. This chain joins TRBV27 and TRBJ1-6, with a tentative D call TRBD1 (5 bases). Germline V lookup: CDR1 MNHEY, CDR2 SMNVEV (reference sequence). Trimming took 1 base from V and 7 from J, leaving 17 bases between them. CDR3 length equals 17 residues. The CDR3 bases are TGTGCCAGCAGTTTATACGCGCGGGACGGGTTCAATTCACCCCTCCACTTT. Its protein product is CASSLYARDGFNSPLHF.

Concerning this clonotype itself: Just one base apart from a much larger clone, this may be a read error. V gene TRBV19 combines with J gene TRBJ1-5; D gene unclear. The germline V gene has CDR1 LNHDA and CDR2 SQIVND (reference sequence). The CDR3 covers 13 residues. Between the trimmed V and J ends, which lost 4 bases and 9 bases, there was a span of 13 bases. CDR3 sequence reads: CASSTSDRVPQHF. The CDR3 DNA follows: TGTGCCAGTAGTACCTCGGACCGAGTGCCCCAGCATTTT.

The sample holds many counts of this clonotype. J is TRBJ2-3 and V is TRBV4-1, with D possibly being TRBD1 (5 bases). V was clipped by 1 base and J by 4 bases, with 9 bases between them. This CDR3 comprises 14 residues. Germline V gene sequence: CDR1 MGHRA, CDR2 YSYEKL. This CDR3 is CASSQVIRADTQYF. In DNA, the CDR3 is TGCGCCAGCAGCCAAGTCATCAGGGCAGATACGCAGTATTTT.

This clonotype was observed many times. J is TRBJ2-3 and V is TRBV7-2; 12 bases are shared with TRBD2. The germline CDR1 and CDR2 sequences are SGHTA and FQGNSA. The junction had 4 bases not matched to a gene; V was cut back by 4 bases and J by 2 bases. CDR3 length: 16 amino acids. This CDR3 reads CASSSGLAGFTDTQYF. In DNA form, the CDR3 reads TGTGCCAGCAGCTCCGGACTAGCGGGGTTCACAGATACGCAGTATTTT.

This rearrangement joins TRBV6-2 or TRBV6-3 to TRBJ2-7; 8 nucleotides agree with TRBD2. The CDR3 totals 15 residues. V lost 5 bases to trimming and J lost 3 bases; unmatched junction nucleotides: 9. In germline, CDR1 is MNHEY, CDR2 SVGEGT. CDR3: CASSDGGALLYEQYF. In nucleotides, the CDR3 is TGTGCCAGCAGTGACGGGGGGGCTCTACTCTACGAGCAGTACTTC.

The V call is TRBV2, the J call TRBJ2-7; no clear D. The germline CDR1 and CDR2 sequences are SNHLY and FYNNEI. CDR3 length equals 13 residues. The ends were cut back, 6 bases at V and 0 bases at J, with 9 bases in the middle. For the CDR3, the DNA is TGTGCCAGCAGGGCTGAGAGCTCCTACGAGCAGTACTTC. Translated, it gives CASRAESSYEQYF.

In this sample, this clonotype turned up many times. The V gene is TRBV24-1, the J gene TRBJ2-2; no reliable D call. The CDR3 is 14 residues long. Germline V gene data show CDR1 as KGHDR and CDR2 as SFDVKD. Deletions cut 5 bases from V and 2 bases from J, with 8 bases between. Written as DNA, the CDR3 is TGTGCCACCAGTGGAACACTTAACACCGGGGAGCTGTTTTTT. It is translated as CATSGTLNTGELFF.

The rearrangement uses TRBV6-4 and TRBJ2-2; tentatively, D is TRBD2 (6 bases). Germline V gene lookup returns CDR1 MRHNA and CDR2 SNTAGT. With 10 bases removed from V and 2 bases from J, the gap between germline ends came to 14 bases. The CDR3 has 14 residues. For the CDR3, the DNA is TGTGCCACCTCCTGGGCGGGAAACACCGGGGAGCTGTTTTTT. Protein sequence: CATSWAGNTGELFF.

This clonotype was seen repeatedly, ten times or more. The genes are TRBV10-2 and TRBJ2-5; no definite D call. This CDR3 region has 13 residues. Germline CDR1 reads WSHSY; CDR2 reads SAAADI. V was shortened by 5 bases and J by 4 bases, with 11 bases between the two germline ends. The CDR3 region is CASSFKSGETQYF. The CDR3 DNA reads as TGCGCCAGCAGTTTTAAATCGGGAGAGACCCAGTACTTC.

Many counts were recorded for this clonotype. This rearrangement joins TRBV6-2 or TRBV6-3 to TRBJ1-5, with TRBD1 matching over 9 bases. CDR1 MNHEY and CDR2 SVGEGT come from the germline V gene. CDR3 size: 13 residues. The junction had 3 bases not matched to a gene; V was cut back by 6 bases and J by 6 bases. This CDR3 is CASSPDRGQPQHF. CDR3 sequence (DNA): TGTGCCAGCAGCCCGGACAGGGGTCAGCCCCAGCATTTT.

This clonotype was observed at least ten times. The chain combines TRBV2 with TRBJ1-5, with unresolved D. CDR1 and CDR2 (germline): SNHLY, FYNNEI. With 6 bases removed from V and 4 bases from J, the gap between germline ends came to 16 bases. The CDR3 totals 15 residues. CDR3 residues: CASRYEEVGNQPQHF. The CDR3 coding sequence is TGTGCCAGCAGATACGAGGAGGTTGGAAATCAGCCCCAGCATTTT.

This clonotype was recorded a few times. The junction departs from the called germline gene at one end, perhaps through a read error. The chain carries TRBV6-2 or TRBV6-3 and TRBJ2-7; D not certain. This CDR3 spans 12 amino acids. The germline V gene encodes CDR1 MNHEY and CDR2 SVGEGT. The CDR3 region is CASSYSQEEPQF. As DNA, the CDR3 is TGTGCCAGCAGTTACTCCCAAGAAGAACCCCAATTC.

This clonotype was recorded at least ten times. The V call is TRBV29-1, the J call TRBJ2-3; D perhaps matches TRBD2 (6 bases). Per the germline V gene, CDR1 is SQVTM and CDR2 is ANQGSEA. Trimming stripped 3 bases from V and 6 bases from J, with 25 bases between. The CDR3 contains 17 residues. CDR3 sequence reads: CSVEFQGGLGHGDTQYF. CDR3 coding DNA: TGCAGCGTTGAGTTTCAGGGAGGCCTGGGGCACGGTGATACGCAGTATTTT.

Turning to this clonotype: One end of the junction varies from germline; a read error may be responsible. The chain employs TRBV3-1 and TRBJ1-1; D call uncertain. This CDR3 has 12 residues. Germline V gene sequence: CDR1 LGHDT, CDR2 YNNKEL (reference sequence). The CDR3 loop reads CASSQIQAEVFF. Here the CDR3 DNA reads TGTGCCAGCAGCCAAATCCAGGCTGAAGTTTTCTTT.

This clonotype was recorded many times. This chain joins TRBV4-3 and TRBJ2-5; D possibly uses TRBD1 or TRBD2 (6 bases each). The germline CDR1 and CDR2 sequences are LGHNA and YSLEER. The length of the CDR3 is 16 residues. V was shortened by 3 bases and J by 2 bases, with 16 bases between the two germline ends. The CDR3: CASSQGDWGAQETQYF. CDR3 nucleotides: TGCGCCAGCAGCCAGGGGGACTGGGGGGCTCAAGAGACCCAGTACTTC.

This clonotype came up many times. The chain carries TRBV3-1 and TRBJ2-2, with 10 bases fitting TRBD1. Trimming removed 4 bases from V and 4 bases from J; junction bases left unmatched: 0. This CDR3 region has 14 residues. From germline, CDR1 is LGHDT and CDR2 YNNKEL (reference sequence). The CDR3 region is CASSRDRGTGELFF. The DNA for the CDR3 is TGTGCCAGCAGCCGGGACAGGGGCACCGGGGAGCTGTTTTTT.

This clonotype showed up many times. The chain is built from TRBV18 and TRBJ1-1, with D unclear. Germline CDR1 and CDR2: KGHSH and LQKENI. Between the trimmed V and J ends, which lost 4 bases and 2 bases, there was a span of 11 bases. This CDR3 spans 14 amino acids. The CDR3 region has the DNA TGTGCCAGCTCACAAGTTGAGGGTAACACTGAAGCTTTCTTT. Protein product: CASSQVEGNTEAFF.

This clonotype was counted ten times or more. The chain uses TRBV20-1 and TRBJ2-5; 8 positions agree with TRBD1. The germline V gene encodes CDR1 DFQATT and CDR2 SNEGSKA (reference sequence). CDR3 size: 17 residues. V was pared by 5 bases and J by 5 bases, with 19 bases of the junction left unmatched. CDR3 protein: CSAPHSADREFMETQYF. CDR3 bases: TGCAGTGCTCCTCATTCAGCGGACAGGGAGTTTATGGAGACCCAGTACTTC.

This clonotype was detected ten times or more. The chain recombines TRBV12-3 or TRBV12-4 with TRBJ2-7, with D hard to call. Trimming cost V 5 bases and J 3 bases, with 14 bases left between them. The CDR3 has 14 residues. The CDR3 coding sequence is TGTGCCAGCAGTGACTTAGGCCACTACTACGAGCAGTACTTC. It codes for CASSDLGHYYEQYF.

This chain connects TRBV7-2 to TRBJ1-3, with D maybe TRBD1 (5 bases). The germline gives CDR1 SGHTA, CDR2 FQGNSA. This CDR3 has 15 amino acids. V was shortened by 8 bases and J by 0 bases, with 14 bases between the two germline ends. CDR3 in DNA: TGTGCCAGCGGACGAGGGGATCACTCTGGAAACACCATATATTTT. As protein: CASGRGDHSGNTIYF.